Each of the 2 T cell receptor beta chains below was sequenced from the same sample in a study of blood T cell repertoires in COVID-19. The repertoire was sequenced with immunoSEQ multiplex PCR; TCRdb's copy has only in-frame clones and lacks some. The data hold some 200,000 clones, with approximately 90% observed a single time. Sequencing was performed on peripheral blood. The receptors come from a man over 45 with acute or convalescent COVID-19.

This chain links TRBV27 with TRBJ1-2; a weak D match, TRBD1 (6 bases). The CDR3 sequence is 14 residues long. Trimming cost V 0 bases and J 5 bases, with 10 bases left between them. CDR1 is MNHEY, CDR2 SMNVEV, per germline (reference sequence). The CDR3 reads CASSLSGQGYGYTF. DNA for the CDR3: TGTGCCAGCAGTTTATCTGGGCAGGGGTATGGCTACACCTTC.

The V and J genes are TRBV7-3 and TRBJ2-6; D gene ambiguous. The CDR3 extends over 17 amino acids. The V end was cut by 1 base, the J end by 0 bases, with 10 bases between. Germline assignment: CDR1 SGHTA and CDR2 FQGTGA. CDR3 region: CASSLMGTSSGANVLTF. CDR3 DNA sequence: TGTGCCAGCAGCTTAATGGGCACGAGCTCTGGGGCCAACGTCCTGACTTTC.